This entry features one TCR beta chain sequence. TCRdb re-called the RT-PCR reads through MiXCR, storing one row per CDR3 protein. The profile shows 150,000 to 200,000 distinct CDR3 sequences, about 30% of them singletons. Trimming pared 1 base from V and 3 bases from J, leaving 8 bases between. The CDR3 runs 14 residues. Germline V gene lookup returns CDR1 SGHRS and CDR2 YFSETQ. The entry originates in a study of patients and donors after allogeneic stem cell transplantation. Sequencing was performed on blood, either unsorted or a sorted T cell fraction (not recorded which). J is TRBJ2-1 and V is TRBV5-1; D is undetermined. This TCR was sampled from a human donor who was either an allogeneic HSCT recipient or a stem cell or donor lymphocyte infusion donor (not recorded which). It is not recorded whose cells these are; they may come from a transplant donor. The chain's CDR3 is CASSLSRVYNEQFF. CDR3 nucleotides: TGCGCCAGCAGCTTGAGCCGGGTCTACAATGAGCAGTTCTTC.